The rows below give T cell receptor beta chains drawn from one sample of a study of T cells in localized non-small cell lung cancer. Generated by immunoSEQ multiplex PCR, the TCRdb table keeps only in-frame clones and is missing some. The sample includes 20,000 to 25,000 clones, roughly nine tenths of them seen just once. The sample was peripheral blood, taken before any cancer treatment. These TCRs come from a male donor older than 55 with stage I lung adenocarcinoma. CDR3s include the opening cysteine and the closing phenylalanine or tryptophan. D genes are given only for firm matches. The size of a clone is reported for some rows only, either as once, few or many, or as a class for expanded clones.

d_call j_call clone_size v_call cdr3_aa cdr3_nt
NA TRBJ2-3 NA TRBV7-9 CASSRGSDTQYF TGTGCCAGCAGCCGAGGGTCAGATACGCAGTATTTT
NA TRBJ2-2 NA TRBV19 CASRNRQGGTGELFF TGTGCCAGTAGGAATCGGCAGGGGGGCACCGGGGAGCTGTTTTTT
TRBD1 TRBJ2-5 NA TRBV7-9 CASSFRTGSLSEETQYF TGTGCCAGCAGCTTCCGGACAGGGAGCTTAAGTGAGGAGACCCAGTACTTC
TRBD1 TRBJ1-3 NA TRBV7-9 CASSTPTGGSGNTIYF TGTGCCAGCAGCACGCCTACAGGGGGCAGTGGAAACACCATATATTTT
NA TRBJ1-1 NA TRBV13 CASSPQRMNTEAFF TGTGCCAGCAGCCCACAGAGAATGAACACTGAAGCTTTCTTT
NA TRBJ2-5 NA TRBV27 CASSLSGETQYF TGTGCCAGCAGTTTATCGGGGGAGACCCAGTACTTC
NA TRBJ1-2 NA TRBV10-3 CAISESGTNYGYTF TGTGCCATCAGTGAGTCGGGGACCAACTATGGCTACACCTTC
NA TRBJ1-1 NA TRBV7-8 CASSLGGFRRRHANTEAFF TGTGCCAGCAGCTTAGGAGGCTTCCGGAGACGGCACGCGAACACTGAAGCTTTCTTT
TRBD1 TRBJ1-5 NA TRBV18 CASSPPSGQGGQPQHF TGTGCCAGCTCACCACCGTCGGGACAGGGTGGGCAGCCCCAGCATTTT
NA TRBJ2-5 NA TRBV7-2 CASSLGVGLETQYF TGTGCCAGCAGCTTGGGGGTAGGGTTAGAGACCCAGTACTTC
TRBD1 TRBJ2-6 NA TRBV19 CASTDTGTGLSGANVLTF TGTGCCAGTACAGACACCGGGACAGGTTTATCTGGGGCCAACGTCCTGACTTTC
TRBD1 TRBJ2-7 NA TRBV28 CASSSEGQAFSYEQYF TGTGCCAGCAGTTCAGAGGGACAGGCATTTTCCTACGAGCAGTACTTC
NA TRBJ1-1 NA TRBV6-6 CASRKRTADTEAFF TGTGCCAGCAGAAAGAGGACAGCAGACACTGAAGCTTTCTTT
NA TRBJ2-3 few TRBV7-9 CASSLPSTDTQYF TGTGCCAGCAGCTTACCGAGCACAGATACGCAGTATTTT